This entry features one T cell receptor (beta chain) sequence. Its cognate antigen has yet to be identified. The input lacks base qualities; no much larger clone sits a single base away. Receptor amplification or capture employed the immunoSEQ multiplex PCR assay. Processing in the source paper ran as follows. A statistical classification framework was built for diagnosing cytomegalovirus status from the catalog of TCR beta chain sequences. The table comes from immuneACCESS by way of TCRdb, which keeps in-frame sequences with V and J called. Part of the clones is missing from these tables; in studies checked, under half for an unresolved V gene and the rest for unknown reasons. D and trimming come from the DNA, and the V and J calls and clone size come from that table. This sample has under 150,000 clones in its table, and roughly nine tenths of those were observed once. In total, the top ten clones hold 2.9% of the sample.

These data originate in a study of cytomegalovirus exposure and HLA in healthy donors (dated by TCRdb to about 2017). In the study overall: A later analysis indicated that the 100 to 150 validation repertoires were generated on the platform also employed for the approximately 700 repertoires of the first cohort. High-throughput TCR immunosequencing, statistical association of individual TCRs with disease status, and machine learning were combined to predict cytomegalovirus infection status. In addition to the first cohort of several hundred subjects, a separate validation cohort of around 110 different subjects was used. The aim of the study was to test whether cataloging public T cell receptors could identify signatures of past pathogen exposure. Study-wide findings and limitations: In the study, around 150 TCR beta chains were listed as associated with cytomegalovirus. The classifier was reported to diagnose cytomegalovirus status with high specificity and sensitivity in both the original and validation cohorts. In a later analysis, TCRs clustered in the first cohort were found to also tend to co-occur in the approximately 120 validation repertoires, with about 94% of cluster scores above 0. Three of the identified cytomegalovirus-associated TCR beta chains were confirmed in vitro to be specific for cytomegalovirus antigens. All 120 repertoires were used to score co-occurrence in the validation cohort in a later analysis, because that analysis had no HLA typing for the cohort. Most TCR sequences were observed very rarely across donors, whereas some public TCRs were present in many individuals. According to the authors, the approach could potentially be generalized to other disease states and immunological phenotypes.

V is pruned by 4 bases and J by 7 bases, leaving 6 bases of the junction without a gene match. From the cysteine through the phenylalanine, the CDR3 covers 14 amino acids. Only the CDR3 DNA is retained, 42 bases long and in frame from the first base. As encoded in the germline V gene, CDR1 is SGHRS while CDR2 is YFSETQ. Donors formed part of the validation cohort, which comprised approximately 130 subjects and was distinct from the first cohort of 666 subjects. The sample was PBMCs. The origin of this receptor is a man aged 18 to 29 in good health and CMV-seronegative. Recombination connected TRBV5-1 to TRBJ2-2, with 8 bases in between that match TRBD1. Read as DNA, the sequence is TGCGCCAGCAGCAAGGACAGGGCCGACGGGGAGCTGTTTTTT. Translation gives CASSKDRADGELFF.